These 10 T cell receptor beta chains were all obtained from the same sample, sequenced in a study of T cell changes during pregnancy in multiple sclerosis. Produced via immunoSEQ multiplex PCR; TCRdb's table is partial and in-frame only. The sample contains 20,000 to 25,000 clones, approximately 86% of which appear only once. Material: CD8+ T cells from peripheral blood mononuclear cells, obtained in the first trimester of pregnancy. The receptors here all came from a female donor in good health, enrolled as a control in a pregnancy study.

The V call is TRBV12-5, the J call TRBJ2-7, with 7 bases fitting TRBD1. There are 14 residues in the CDR3. Per the germline V gene, CDR1 is LGHNT and CDR2 is FRNRAP. The V gene end was trimmed by 2 bases and the J gene end by 5 bases; junction bases not matched to a gene: 6. CDR3 coding DNA: TGTGCTAGTGGTTTGAGGGGGCCTCAGAACGAGCAGTACTTC. It is translated as CASGLRGPQNEQYF.

V is TRBV25-1 and J is TRBJ1-1, with TRBD1 as a possible D gene (5 bases). Germline values: CDR1 MGHDK, CDR2 SYGVNS. V was shortened by 2 bases and J by 5 bases, with 15 bases between the two germline ends. The CDR3 loop spans 15 amino acids. The chain's CDR3 is CASSEGIRGRTEAFF. CDR3 coding DNA: TGTGCCAGCAGTGAAGGCATTCGGGGGAGAACTGAAGCTTTCTTT.

The chain is built from TRBV5-6 and TRBJ1-6; the D gene is possibly TRBD1 (5 bases). Trimming pared 0 bases from V and 1 base from J, leaving 8 bases between. Germline CDR1 reads SGHDT; CDR2 reads YYEEEE. The CDR3 length is 16 residues. The CDR3 DNA is TGTGCCAGCAGCTTGGCAGGGAGGTCCTATAATTCACCCCTCCACTTT. It encodes CASSLAGRSYNSPLHF.

J is TRBJ2-2 and V is TRBV7-9, with 8 bases that match TRBD1. Germline trimming cut 10 bases from V and 3 bases from J; bases unmatched to any gene: 16. Germline V gene sequence: CDR1 SEHNR, CDR2 FQNEAQ (reference sequence). The CDR3 has 17 amino acids. The CDR3 protein is CATPGQAVKGYTGELFF. Written as DNA, the CDR3 is TGTGCCACTCCGGGACAGGCGGTAAAGGGGTACACCGGGGAGCTGTTTTTT.

This chain links TRBV5-4 with TRBJ2-5; 8 bases fit TRBD1. CDR1 and CDR2 from the germline V gene are SGHNT and YYREEE (reference sequence). This CDR3 has 14 residues. V was clipped by 4 bases and J by 0 bases; unmatched bases: 2. CDR3 sequence (DNA): TGTGCCAGCAGCCCGGACAGGGACCAAGAGACCCAGTACTTC. Translating it yields CASSPDRDQETQYF. Based on the CDR3 plus reference TRBV5-4 and TRBJ2-5, the full variable domain is ETGVTQSPTHLIKTRGQQVTLRCSSQSGHNTVSWYQQALGQGPQFIFQYYREEENGRGNFPPRFSGLQFPNYSSELNVNALELDDSALYLCASSPDRDQETQYFGPGTRLLVL.

The rearrangement uses TRBV5-6 and TRBJ1-2; tentatively, D is TRBD1 (6 bases). Germline V gene sequence: CDR1 SGHDT, CDR2 YYEEEE. V gave up 0 bases and J gave up 1 base, with 16 bases separating them. The CDR3 loop spans 17 amino acids. CDR3 bases: TGTGCCAGCAGCTTGGGGCGGACAGAACAAATTAACTATGGCTACACCTTC. This encodes CASSLGRTEQINYGYTF.

The rearrangement links TRBV5-5 to TRBJ2-7; D uncertain. Germline CDR1 is SGHKS and CDR2 is YYEKEE (reference sequence). Trimming took 3 bases from V and 1 from J, leaving 14 bases between them. CDR3 length: 15 amino acids. CDR3 nucleotide sequence: TGTGCCAGCAGCTCGACATTCCACTTATCCTACGAGCAGTACTTC. Its protein product is CASSSTFHLSYEQYF.

This clone was counted many times. The genes are TRBV28 and TRBJ2-1; 7 bases map to TRBD2. Germline loops: CDR1 MDHEN, CDR2 SYDVKM. V dropped 4 bases and J dropped 2; count of bases not matched to a gene: 23. The CDR3 is 21 residues long. In DNA, the CDR3 is TGTGCCAGCAGTTCCCGTTTTAGTGGGGGGGACGGGACTACCCCCTACAATGAGCAGTTCTTC. It specifies CASSSRFSGGDGTTPYNEQFF.

The chain is built from TRBV27 and TRBJ1-1; tentatively, D is TRBD1 (5 bases). V shed 0 bases and J shed 0 bases, with 8 bases lying between them. This CDR3 contains 15 residues. The V gene's germline CDR1 is MNHEY and CDR2 SMNVEV (reference sequence). This CDR3 is CASSLSGGMNTEAFF. As DNA, the CDR3 is TGTGCCAGCAGTTTATCCGGGGGGATGAACACTGAAGCTTTCTTT.

The genes are TRBV7-9 and TRBJ1-5; weak D call: TRBD1 (5 bases). V was pared by 5 bases and J by 8 bases, with 13 bases between. The CDR3 contains 13 residues. CDR1 SEHNR and CDR2 FQNEAQ come from the germline V gene (reference sequence). The CDR3 spells CASSLGRGEPQHF. The CDR3 DNA sequence: TGTGCCAGCAGCCTGGGAAGGGGCGAGCCCCAGCATTTT.